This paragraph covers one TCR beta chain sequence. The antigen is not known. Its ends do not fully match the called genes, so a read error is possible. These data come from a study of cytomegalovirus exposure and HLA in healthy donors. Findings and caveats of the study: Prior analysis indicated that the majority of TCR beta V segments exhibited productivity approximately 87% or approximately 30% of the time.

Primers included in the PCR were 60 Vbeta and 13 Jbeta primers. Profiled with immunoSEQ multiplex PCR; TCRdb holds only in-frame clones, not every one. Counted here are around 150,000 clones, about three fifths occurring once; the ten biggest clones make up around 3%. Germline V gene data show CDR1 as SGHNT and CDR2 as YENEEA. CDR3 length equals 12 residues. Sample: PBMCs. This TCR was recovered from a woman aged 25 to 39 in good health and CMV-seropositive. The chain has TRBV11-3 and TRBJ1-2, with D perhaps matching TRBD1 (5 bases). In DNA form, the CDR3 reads TGTGCCAGCAGCTTAGGGGGCTATGGCTACCCCTTC. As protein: CASSLGGYGYPF. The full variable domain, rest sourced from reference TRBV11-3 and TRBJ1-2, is EAGVVQSPRYKIIEKKQPVAFWCNPISGHNTLYWYLQNLGQGPELLIRYENEEAVDDSQLPKDRFSAERLKGVDSTLKIQPAELGDSAVYLCASSLGGYGYPFGSGTRLTVV.